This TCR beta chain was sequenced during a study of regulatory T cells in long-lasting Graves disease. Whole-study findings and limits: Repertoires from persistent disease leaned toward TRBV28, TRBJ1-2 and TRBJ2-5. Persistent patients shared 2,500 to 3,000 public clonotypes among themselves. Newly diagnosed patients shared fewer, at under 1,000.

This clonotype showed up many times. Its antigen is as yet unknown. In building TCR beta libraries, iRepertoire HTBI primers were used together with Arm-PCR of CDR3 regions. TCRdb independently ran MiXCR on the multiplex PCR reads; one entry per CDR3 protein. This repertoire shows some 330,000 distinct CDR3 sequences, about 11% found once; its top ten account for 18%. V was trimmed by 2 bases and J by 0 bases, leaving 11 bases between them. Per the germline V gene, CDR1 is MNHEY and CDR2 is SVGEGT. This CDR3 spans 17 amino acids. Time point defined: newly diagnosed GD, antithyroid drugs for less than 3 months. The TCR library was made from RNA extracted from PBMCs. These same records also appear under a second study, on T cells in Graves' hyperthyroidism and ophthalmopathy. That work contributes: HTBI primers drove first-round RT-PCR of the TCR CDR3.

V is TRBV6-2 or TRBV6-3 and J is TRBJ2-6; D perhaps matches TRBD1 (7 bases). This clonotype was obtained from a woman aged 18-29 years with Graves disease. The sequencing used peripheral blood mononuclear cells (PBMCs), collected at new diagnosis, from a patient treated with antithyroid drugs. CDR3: CASSYGGDSSGANVLTF. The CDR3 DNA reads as TGTGCCAGCAGTTACGGAGGGGACAGCTCTGGGGCCAACGTCCTGACTTTC.